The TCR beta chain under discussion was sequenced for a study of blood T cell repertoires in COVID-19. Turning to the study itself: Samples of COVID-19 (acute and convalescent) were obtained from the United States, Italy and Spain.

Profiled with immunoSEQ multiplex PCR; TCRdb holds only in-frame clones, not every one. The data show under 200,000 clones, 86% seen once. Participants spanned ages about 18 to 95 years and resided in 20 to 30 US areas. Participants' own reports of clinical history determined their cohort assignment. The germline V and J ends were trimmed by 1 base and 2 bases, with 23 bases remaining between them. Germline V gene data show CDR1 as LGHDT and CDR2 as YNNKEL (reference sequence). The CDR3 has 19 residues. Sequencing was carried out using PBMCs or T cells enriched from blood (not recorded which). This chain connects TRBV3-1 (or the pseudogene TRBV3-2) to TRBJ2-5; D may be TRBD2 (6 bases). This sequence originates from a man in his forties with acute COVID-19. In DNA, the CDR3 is TGTGCCAGCAGCCAAGGTCCGCCGGATGGGCGGCGGGAACAAGAGACCCAGTACTTC. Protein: CASSQGPPDGRREQETQYF.